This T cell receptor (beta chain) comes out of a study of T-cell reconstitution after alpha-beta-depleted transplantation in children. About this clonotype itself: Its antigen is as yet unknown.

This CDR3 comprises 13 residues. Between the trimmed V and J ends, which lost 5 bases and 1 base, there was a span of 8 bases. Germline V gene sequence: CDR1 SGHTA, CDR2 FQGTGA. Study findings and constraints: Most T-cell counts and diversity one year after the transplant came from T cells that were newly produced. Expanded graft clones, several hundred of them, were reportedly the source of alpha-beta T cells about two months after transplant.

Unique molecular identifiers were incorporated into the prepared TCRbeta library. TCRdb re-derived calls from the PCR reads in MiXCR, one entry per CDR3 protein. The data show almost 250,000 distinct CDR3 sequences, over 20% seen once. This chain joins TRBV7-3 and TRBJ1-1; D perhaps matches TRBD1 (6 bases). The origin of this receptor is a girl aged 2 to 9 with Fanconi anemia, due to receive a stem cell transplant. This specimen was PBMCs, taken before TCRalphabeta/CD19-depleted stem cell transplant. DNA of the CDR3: TGTGCCAGCAGCGAACAGGGGAACACTGAAGCTTTCTTT. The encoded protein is CASSEQGNTEAFF.